The entry below gives a single T cell receptor beta chain sequence along with its context. Its target antigen remains unknown. Within one base of it there is no much larger clone, and no base qualities were kept. The trial excluded patients who had a history of autoimmune disease or were on systemic immunosuppression. In every dose cohort, peripheral blood was drawn for TCR sequencing at baseline, cycle 4 day 1, and cycle 7 day 1. The samples were drawn from a first-in-human, open-label, multicenter phase I dose-escalation trial of ivuxolimab. Adults with locally advanced or metastatic head and neck squamous cell, hepatocellular, melanoma or renal cell carcinoma were enrolled in the trial. Before TCR sequencing, CD4+ and CD8+ T cells were separately sorted from peripheral blood. Genomic DNA was extracted from sorted cells for sequencing of the TCRbeta CDR3 region. The immunoSEQ Assay was used for sequencing of TCRbeta CDR3 regions. Imported from immuneACCESS, the table was reduced by TCRdb to in-frame sequences with V and J called. These copies leave out some clones; in studies compared against another copy, an unresolved V gene accounts for under half, and the cause of the remainder is not known. Recorded for this sample are about 76,000 clones; 80% to 90% of them occurred a single time. Jointly, the top ten make up roughly 5.5% of the sample.

The sample is drawn from a study of OX40 agonist ivuxolimab in advanced cancers. About the investigation overall: Ivuxolimab, which targeted the costimulatory receptor OX40 (CD134), was an agonistic, fully human IgG2 monoclonal antibody. Peripheral TCRbeta sequencing aimed to test whether ivuxolimab altered TCR sequence diversity and caused clonal T-cell expansion. Prior anti-PD-1, anti-PD-L1 or anti-CTLA-4 therapy was permitted, and about 40% of dose-escalation patients had received checkpoint inhibitors. Intravenous ivuxolimab was administered to patients every 2 weeks at six dose levels: 0.01, 0.1, 0.3, 1.5, 3 and 10 mg/kg. Of the 50 to 55 dose-escalation patients, hepatocellular carcinoma was present in some 19, melanoma in around 15, renal cell carcinoma in 9 and head and neck cancer in 9. In the dose-escalation cohort, 65% to 90% of patients were male, and the mean age was approximately 64 years, with a range of about 23 to 85. The paper describes the monotherapy dose-escalation part (N = 52 patients) of the phase I trial of ivuxolimab. Partial responses occurred in three dose-escalation patients, of whom one had hepatocellular carcinoma and two had cutaneous melanoma.

Inclusive of the bounding cysteine and phenylalanine, the CDR3 is 17 residues long. Of the read, only the CDR3 DNA is kept; its 51 bases are in frame from base 1. V is reduced by 0 bases and J by 2 bases, leaving a spacing of 16 bases between them. The germline V gene encodes CDR1 SGDLS and CDR2 YYNGEE. What the work shows at the level of the full study, not this receptor alone: On average, CD8+ T cells showed more expanded clones than CD4+ T cells after ivuxolimab. Antigen specificity was not determined for the clonally expanded peripheral T cells. At doses of 0.1 to 3.0 mg/kg, clonal expansion of both CD4+ and CD8+ T cells in blood was seen between baseline and week 6. Low levels of normalized T-cell clonal expansion were also seen in some patients who did not respond. In the 0.1-3.0 mg/kg groups, partial responders were among the patients with the lowest normalized peripheral clonal expansion, particularly in CD8+ T cells.

The chain couples TRBV9 to TRBJ2-3; a weak D assignment points to TRBD1 (6 bases agree). This receptor was taken from an adult with an advanced solid tumor such as melanoma, head and neck, liver or kidney cancer. The specimen comprised CD4+ or CD8+ T cells sorted from blood, sampled in a trial of the OX40 agonist ivuxolimab. CDR3 reads: CASSVGRLDRFTDTQYF. The DNA sequence is as follows: TGTGCCAGCAGCGTAGGACGGCTTGACAGGTTCACAGATACGCAGTATTTT.